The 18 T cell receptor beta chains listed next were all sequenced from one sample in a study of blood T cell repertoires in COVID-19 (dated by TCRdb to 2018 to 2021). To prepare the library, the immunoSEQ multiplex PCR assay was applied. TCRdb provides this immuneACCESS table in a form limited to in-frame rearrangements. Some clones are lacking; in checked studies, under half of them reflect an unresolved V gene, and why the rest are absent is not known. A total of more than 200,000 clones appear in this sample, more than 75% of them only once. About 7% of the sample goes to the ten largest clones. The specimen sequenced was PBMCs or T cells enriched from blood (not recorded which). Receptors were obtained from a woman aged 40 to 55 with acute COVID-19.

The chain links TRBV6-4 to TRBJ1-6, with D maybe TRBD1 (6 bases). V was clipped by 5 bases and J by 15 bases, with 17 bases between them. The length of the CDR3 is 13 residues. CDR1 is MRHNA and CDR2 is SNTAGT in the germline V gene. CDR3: CASSSTLQGSLHF. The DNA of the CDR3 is TGTGCCAGCAGTTCTACCCTACAGGGTAGCCTCCACTTT.

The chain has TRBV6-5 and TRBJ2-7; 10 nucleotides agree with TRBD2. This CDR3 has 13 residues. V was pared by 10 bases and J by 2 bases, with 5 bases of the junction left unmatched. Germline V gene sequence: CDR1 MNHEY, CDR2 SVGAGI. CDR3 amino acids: CATEREGTYEQYF. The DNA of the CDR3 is TGTGCCACCGAGCGGGAGGGAACCTACGAGCAGTACTTC.

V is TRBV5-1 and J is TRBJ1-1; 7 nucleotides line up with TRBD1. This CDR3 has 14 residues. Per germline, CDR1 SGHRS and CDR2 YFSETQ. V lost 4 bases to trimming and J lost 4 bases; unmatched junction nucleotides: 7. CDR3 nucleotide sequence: TGCGCCAGCAGCAACAGACAGGGAGTCACTGAAGCTTTCTTT. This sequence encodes CASSNRQGVTEAFF.

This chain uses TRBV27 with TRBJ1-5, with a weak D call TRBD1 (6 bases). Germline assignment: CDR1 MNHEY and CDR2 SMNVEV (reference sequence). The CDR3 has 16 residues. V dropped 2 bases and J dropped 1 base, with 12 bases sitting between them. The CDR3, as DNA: TGTGCCAGCAGTTTAAACAGGGTGGGCAGCAATCAGCCCCAGCATTTT. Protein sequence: CASSLNRVGSNQPQHF.

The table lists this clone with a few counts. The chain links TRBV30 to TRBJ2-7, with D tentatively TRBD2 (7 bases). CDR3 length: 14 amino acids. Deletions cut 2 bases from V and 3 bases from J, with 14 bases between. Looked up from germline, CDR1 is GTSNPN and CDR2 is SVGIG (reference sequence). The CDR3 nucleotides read TGTGCCTGGAGTAAGGTGGGAGGGGGCTACGAGCAGTACTTC. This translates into CAWSKVGGGYEQYF.

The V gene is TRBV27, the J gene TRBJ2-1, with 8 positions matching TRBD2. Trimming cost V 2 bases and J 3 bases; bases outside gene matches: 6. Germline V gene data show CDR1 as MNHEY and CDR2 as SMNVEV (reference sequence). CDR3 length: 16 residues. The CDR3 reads CASSLRRAGGYNEQFF. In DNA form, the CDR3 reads TGTGCCAGCAGTTTACGCCGTGCGGGAGGCTACAATGAGCAGTTCTTC.

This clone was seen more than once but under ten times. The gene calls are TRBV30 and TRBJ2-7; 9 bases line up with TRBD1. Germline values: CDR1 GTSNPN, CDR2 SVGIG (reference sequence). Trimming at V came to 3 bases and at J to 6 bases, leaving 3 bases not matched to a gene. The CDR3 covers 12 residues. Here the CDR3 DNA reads TGTGCCTGGAGGGGGACAGGGCTCGAGCAGTACTTC. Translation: CAWRGTGLEQYF.

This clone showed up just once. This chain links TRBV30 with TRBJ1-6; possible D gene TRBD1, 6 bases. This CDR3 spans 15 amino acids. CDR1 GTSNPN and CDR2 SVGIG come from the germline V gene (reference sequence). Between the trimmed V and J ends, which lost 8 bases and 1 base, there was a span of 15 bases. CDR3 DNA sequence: TGTGCCAGCGGACAGAGCGCATCCTATAATTCACCCCTCCACTTT. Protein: CASGQSASYNSPLHF.

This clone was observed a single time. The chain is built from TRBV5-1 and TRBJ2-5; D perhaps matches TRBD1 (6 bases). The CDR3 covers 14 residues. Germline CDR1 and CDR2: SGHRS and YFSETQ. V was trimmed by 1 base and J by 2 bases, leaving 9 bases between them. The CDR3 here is CASSLTQGQETQYF. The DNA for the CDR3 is TGCGCCAGCAGCTTGACACAGGGTCAAGAGACCCAGTACTTC.

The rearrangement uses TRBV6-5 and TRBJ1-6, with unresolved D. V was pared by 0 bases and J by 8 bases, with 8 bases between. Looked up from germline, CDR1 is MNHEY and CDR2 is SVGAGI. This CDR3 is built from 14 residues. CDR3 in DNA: TGTGCCAGCAGTTACTCGAACGGGGATTCACCCCTCCACTTT. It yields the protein CASSYSNGDSPLHF.

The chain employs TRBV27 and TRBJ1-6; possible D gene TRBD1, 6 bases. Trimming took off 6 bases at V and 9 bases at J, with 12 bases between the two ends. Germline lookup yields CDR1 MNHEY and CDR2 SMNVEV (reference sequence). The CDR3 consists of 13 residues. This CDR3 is CASRNREGSPLHF. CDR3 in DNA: TGTGCCAGCAGGAACAGGGAGGGTTCACCCCTCCACTTT.

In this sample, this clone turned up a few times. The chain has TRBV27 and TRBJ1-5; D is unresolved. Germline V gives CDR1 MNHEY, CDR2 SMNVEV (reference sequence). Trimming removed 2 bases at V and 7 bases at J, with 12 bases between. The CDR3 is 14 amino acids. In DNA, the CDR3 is TGTGCCAGCAGTTTAAGCCGGGGAGGCCAGCCCCAGCATTTT. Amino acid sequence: CASSLSRGGQPQHF.

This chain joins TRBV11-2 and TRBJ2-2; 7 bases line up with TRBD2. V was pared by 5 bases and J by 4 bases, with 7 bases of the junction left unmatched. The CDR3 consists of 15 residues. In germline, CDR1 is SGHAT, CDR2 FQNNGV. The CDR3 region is CASSPWEGSTGELFF. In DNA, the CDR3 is TGTGCCAGCAGCCCCTGGGAGGGGAGCACCGGGGAGCTGTTTTTT. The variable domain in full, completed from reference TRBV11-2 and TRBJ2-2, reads EAGVAQSPRYKIIEKRQSVAFWCNPISGHATLYWYQQILGQGPKLLIQFQNNGVVDDSQLPKDRFSAERLKGVDSTLKIQPAKLEDSAVYLCASSPWEGSTGELFFGEGSRLTVL.

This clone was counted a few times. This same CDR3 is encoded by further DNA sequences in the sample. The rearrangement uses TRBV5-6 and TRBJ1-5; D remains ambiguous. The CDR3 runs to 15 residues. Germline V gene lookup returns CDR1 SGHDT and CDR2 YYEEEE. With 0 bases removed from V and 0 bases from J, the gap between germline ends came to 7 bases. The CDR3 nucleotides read TGTGCCAGCAGCTTGGGTGGGCATAGCAATCAGCCCCAGCATTTT. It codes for CASSLGGHSNQPQHF.

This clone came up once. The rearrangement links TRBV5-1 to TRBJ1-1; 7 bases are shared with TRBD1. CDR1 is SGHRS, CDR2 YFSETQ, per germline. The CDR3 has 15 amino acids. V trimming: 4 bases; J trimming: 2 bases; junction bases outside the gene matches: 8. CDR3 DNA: TGCGCCAGCAGCAACCGGGACAGAGGAAACACTGAAGCTTTCTTT. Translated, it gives CASSNRDRGNTEAFF.

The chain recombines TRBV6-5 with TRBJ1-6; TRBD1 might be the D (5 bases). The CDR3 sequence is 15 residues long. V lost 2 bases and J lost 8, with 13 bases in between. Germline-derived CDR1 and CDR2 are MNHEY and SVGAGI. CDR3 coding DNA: TGTGCCAGCAGTTACGTAGACAGAACCTATTCACCCCTCCACTTT. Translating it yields CASSYVDRTYSPLHF.

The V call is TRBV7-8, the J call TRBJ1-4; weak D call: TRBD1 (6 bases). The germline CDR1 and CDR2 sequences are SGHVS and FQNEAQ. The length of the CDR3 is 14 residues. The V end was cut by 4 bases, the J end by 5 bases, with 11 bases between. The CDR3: CASSSRDINEKLFF. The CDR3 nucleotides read TGTGCCAGCAGCTCCCGGGACATCAATGAAAAACTGTTTTTT.

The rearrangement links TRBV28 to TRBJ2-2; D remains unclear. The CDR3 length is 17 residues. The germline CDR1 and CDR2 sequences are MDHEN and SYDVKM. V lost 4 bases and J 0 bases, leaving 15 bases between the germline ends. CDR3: CASSYLTVVANTGELFF. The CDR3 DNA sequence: TGTGCCAGCAGTTATCTCACAGTCGTAGCGAACACCGGGGAGCTGTTTTTT.